The sequence of this TCR beta chain was determined in a study of blood T cell repertoires in COVID-19. Overall study: COVID-19 samples, acute and convalescent, were from the United States, Italy and Spain.

Losses at the gene ends were 4 bases for V and 8 bases for J; bases not matched to a gene: 10. The CDR3 loop spans 15 amino acids. CDR1 is GTSNPN and CDR2 is SVGIG in the germline V gene (reference sequence). The table came from immunoSEQ multiplex PCR; TCRdb's copy has only in-frame clones and leaves some out. Of a few hundred thousand clones listed, around 83% are singletons. This sequence originates from a woman aged 50 to 60 with acute or convalescent COVID-19. This chain connects TRBV30 to TRBJ2-1; 11 positions agree with TRBD2. Sequencing was carried out using peripheral blood. The CDR3 sequence: CAWNIAGGRRDEQFF. The CDR3 nucleotides read TGTGCCTGGAATATAGCGGGAGGGCGTAGGGATGAGCAGTTCTTC. Full variable domain (missing parts from reference TRBV30 and TRBJ2-1): SQTIHQWPATLVQPVGSPLSLECTVEGTSNPNLYWYRQAAGRGLQLLFYSVGIGQISSEVPQNLSASRPQDRQFILSSKKLLLSDSGFYLCAWNIAGGRRDEQFFGPGTRLTVL.